The present T cell receptor (beta chain) was sequenced within a study of beta chain features in type 1 diabetes. Overall study findings and caveats: TCRB CDR3 length was moderately but significantly reduced in all four CD4+ subsets of Type 1 diabetes patients. Individuals with type 1 diabetes displayed fewer insertions and more deletions at VDJ junctions.

Trimming removed 1 base at V and 6 bases at J, with 4 bases between. CDR3 length: 11 residues. CDR1 and CDR2 (germline): DFQATT, SNEGSKA (reference sequence). Researchers reported sorting CD4+ naive, central memory, regulatory and stem cell-like memory cells via CD45RO/CCR7/CD25/CD127/CD95/CD27. Reverse transcribing all isolated RNA meant expressed TCRB transcripts were sequenced. For naive, central memory and regulatory T cell samples, reads averaged approximately 3.6 million. Assay: immunoSEQ multiplex PCR; the TCRdb copy retains only in-frame clones and omits some. The table lists a few hundred thousand clones, about a fifth of them singletons. This clone was observed a handful of times. Its antigen is still unknown.

This rearrangement joins TRBV20-1 to TRBJ1-5; no firm D call. Sequenced: naive CD4+ T cells from blood. The clonotype was recovered from a woman in her thirties or forties with type 1 diabetes. The CDR3 nucleotides read TGCAGTGCTAGAGGAGGTCAGCCCCAGCATTTT. Translating gives CSARGGQPQHF.